The 17 T cell receptor beta chains presented below share a single source sample, sequenced in a study of blood T cells in healthy people across ages. PCR was performed a second time for roughly 7 to 12 cycles using a sample-barcoded 5' primer and a J-beta primer mix. Using its own MiXCR run on the 5' RACE reads, TCRdb lists one record per CDR3 protein. The sample lists 1,500,000 or so distinct CDR3 sequences; around 40% were seen once. The specimen was blood. The receptor set was obtained from a woman between 18 and 29 years old in good health.

This clonotype was counted only a few times. This rearrangement joins TRBV10-3 to TRBJ2-7; 11 positions agree with TRBD1. The J call may be incorrect, as the DNA end agrees better with TRBJ2-5. The V gene's germline CDR1 is ENHRY and CDR2 SYGVKD. The CDR3 totals 18 residues. This chain's CDR3 is CAISPSPGQGDFRETQYF. The DNA of the CDR3 is TGTGCCATCAGTCCTTCGCCGGGACAGGGGGATTTTCGTGAGACCCAGTACTTC.

This clonotype was observed a few times. This sequence joins TRBV9 and TRBJ1-4, with 11 bases aligning to TRBD1. With 2 bases clipped from V and 7 bases from J, the junction kept 4 bases outside the gene matches. CDR3 size: 15 residues. Looked up from germline, CDR1 is SGDLS and CDR2 is YYNGEE. Written as DNA, the CDR3 is TGTGCCAGCAGCGTCGGGACAGGGGGTGTTGAAAAACTGTTTTTT. Its protein product is CASSVGTGGVEKLFF.

The chain combines TRBV19 with TRBJ2-1; TRBD2 is a possible D gene (5 bases). With 3 bases removed from V and 9 bases from J, the gap between germline ends came to 15 bases. The CDR3 covers 14 residues. Germline assignment: CDR1 LNHDA and CDR2 SQIVND (reference sequence). CDR3 in amino acids: CASSISLAIGEQFF. For the CDR3, the DNA is TGTGCCAGTAGTATTTCCCTAGCCATAGGTGAGCAGTTCTTC.

CDR3 protein: CASSQVPGTANTGELFF. CDR3 in DNA: TGCGCCAGCAGCCAAGTACCCGGGACAGCGAACACCGGGGAGCTGTTTTTT. The chain carries TRBV4-1 and TRBJ2-2, with 7 bases identical to TRBD1. CDR1 and CDR2 from the germline V gene are MGHRA and YSYEKL. V was pared by 1 base and J by 0 bases, with 5 bases of the junction left unmatched. The CDR3 covers 17 residues.

The chain couples TRBV12-3 or TRBV12-4 to TRBJ2-4; a possible D gene is TRBD2 (5 bases). The V end lost 5 bases, the J end lost 4 bases, and 15 bases lay between the germline ends. CDR3 size: 15 residues. The DNA for the CDR3 is TGTGCCAGCAGTACCGGGCTCAGGAGGAAAAACATTCAGTACTTC. Its protein product is CASSTGLRRKNIQYF.

A word on this clonotype: A clone one base away is much larger, so this may be a read error. The rearrangement links TRBV6-6 to TRBJ2-1; D is tentatively TRBD1 or TRBD2 (6 bases each). Trimming removed 6 bases at V and 10 bases at J, with 19 bases between. The CDR3 is 14 amino acids. The germline V gene encodes CDR1 MNHNY and CDR2 SVGAGI (reference sequence). CDR3 nucleotide sequence: TGTGCCAGCAGCTCTACCGGGGGCGGCTACGAGCAGTTCTTC. This gives the protein CASSSTGGGYEQFF.

The table lists this clonotype with a few counts. The chain employs TRBV6-5 and TRBJ2-7; D is ambiguous. Trimming took off 5 bases at V and 0 bases at J, with 11 bases between the two ends. Germline-derived CDR1 and CDR2 are MNHEY and SVGAGI. The CDR3 length is 14 residues. The CDR3 spells CASSISRASYEQYF. CDR3 coding DNA: TGTGCCAGCAGTATCTCCCGTGCCTCCTACGAGCAGTACTTC.

The genes are TRBV29-1 and TRBJ1-4, with no clear D. The CDR3 sequence is 15 residues long. V lost 4 bases and J 5 bases, leaving 17 bases between the germline ends. Germline loops: CDR1 SQVTM, CDR2 ANQGSEA. The CDR3 DNA sequence: TGCAGCGTTGTGTTACCCGGAGGTTCAAATGAAAAACTGTTTTTT. This gives the protein CSVVLPGGSNEKLFF.

A few counts support this clonotype. V and J are TRBV4-2 and TRBJ2-5, with D maybe TRBD2 (5 bases). V gave up 0 bases and J gave up 1 base, with 9 bases separating them. Germline CDR1 LGHNA, CDR2 YNFKEQ. The CDR3 loop spans 15 amino acids. CDR3 bases: TGTGCCAGCAGCCAAGATGGCGGGTCCCAAGAGACCCAGTACTTC. Translated, it gives CASSQDGGSQETQYF.

A few counts support this clonotype. The chain recombines TRBV3-1 with TRBJ1-2, with TRBD1 as a possible D gene (5 bases). Between the trimmed V and J ends, which lost 1 base and 6 bases, there was a span of 6 bases. CDR3 length equals 12 residues. In germline, CDR1 is LGHDT, CDR2 YNNKEL (reference sequence). CDR3 sequence reads: CASSQVRDGYTF. CDR3 nucleotides: TGTGCCAGCAGCCAAGTCAGGGATGGCTACACCTTC.

This clonotype was picked up a small number of times. The J gene is TRBJ2-1, the V gene TRBV4-1; maybe TRBD1 (5 bases). V lost 4 bases, J lost 6 bases, and 19 bases lay in between. Germline assignment: CDR1 MGHRA and CDR2 YSYEKL. The CDR3 is 16 residues long. The CDR3 DNA follows: TGCGCCAGCAGCCCCCGATGGGCAGGGAATAGCAATGAGCAGTTCTTC. Protein: CASSPRWAGNSNEQFF.

The chain is built from TRBV20-1 and TRBJ2-7, with D possibly matching TRBD1 (5 bases). With 1 base removed from V and 0 bases from J, the gap between germline ends came to 13 bases. The CDR3 length is 15 residues. Germline CDR1 DFQATT, CDR2 SNEGSKA (reference sequence). The CDR3, as DNA: TGCAGTGCTAGAGCGAGACAGTCAACCTCCTACGAGCAGTACTTC. This encodes CSARARQSTSYEQYF.

This clonotype was recorded a few times. The V and J genes are TRBV29-1 and TRBJ2-7, with 9 bases lining up with TRBD1. Losses at the gene ends were 4 bases for V and 3 bases for J; bases not matched to a gene: 4. Germline loops: CDR1 SQVTM, CDR2 ANQGSEA. The CDR3 has 13 residues. DNA of the CDR3: TGCAGCGTTGTGCCGGGACAGGGCTACGAGCAGTACTTC. Protein sequence: CSVVPGQGYEQYF.

Only a few counts were recorded for this clonotype. The V and J genes are TRBV3-1 and TRBJ2-7; D uncertain. With 4 bases removed from V and 7 bases from J, the gap between germline ends came to 14 bases. There are 13 residues in the CDR3. Germline CDR1 reads LGHDT; CDR2 reads YNNKEL (reference sequence). CDR3 sequence: CASSPFTGGEQYF. The CDR3 DNA reads TGTGCCAGCAGCCCCTTCACGGGTGGGGAGCAGTACTTC.

The CDR3 sequence is CASYRVREGNTEAFF. As DNA, the CDR3 is TGTGCCAGTTATAGGGTACGGGAGGGGAACACTGAAGCTTTCTTT. The chain joins TRBV6-5 to TRBJ1-1, with no clear D. V lost 9 bases and J 1 base, leaving 18 bases between the germline ends. CDR3 size: 15 residues. CDR1 and CDR2 (germline): MNHEY, SVGAGI.

This clonotype has only a few counts. The chain links TRBV3-1 to TRBJ2-5; D unclear. The CDR3 consists of 15 residues. Per germline, CDR1 LGHDT and CDR2 YNNKEL (reference sequence). Trimming cost V 0 bases and J 0 bases, with 8 bases left between them. CDR3 region: CASSQESGHQETQYF. The CDR3, as DNA: TGTGCCAGCAGCCAAGAATCGGGCCACCAAGAGACCCAGTACTTC.

This clonotype turned up a few times. The rearrangement joins TRBV20-1 to TRBJ2-3; possibly TRBD1 or TRBD2 for D (7 bases each). This CDR3 spans 15 amino acids. In germline, CDR1 is DFQATT, CDR2 SNEGSKA (reference sequence). With 2 bases removed from V and 5 bases from J, the gap between germline ends came to 17 bases. This CDR3 reads CSARSRARGGDTQYF. CDR3 coding DNA: TGCAGTGCTAGAAGCCGTGCCAGGGGGGGAGATACGCAGTATTTT.